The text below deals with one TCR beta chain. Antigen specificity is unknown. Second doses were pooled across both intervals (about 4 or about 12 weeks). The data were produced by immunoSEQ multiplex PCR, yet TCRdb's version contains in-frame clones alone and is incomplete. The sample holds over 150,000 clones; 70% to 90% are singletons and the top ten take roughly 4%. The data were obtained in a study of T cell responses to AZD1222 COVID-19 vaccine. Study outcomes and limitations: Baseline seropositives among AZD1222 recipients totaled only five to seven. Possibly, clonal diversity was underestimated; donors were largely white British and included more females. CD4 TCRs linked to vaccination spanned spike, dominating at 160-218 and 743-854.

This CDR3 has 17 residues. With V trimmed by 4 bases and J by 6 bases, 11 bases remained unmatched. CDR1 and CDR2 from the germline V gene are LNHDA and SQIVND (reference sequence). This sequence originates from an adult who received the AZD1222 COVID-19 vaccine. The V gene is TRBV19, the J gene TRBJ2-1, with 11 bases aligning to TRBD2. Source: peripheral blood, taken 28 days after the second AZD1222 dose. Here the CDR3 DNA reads TGTGCCAGTAGTACTGGGGAAGTAGCGGGGGGGGTCAATGAGCAGTTCTTC. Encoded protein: CASSTGEVAGGVNEQFF.